The rows below give T cell receptor beta chains drawn from one sample of a study of shared clonotypes between healthy human individuals. Repertoires were generated with immunoSEQ multiplex PCR, while TCRdb's copy carries only in-frame clones and drops some. The sample includes millions of clones, about 95% of them seen just once. Sequencing was done on a sample of naive CD4+ T cells sorted from blood. The source of these receptors is a man between 18 and 35 years old in good health. Each CDR3 is given with its conserved first and last residue. A D gene is named only where the DNA matches it firmly.

TGTGCTAGCAGCCCCACAGGGGGGGAAGAGACCCAGTACTTC,CASSPTGGEETQYF,TRBJ2-5,-,14,TRBV7-7
TGTGCCAGCAGCTTTTCCCGGGACACTGAAGCTTTCTTT,CASSFSRDTEAFF,TRBJ1-1,-,13,TRBV7-3
TGTGCCAGCAGTCTTGGGGGGGACTATGGCTACACCTTC,CASSLGGDYGYTF,TRBJ1-2,-,13,TRBV6-1
TGCGCCAGCAGTGAGAGGGTGACCGGTGGTGAGCAGTTCTTC,CASSERVTGGEQFF,TRBJ2-1,-,14,TRBV10-2
TGTGCCAGCAGTTTATTGGGGCCAGGGGACTATGGCTACACCTTC,CASSLLGPGDYGYTF,TRBJ1-2,-,15,TRBV28
TGTGCCAGCAGCTTTCTGGCAGGGGCGTACAATGAGCAGTTCTTC,CASSFLAGAYNEQFF,TRBJ2-1,-,15,TRBV7-9
TGTGCCAGCCCCCTAGACCCGGACAGGGGTACCGACTATGGCTACACCTTC,CASPLDPDRGTDYGYTF,TRBJ1-2,-,17,TRBV21-1
TGTGCCAGCAGCTTAGAGTTAGGGTACGGGGATACGCAGTATTTT,CASSLELGYGDTQYF,TRBJ2-3,-,15,TRBV7-9
TGCGCCAGCAGCCACCCGGGACAGGGGGACCACGAGCAGTACTTC,CASSHPGQGDHEQYF,TRBJ2-7,TRBD1,15,TRBV4-1
TGTGCCAGCAGCCAAGATCCCTACGAGCAGTACTTC,CASSQDPYEQYF,TRBJ2-7,-,12,TRBV4-2
TGCGCCAGCAGTTCGGGACAGGGAGGGGATCAGCCCCAGCATTTT,CASSSGQGGDQPQHF,TRBJ1-5,TRBD1,15,TRBV5-1
TGTGCCAGCAGCTTAGCGACAGGCTCTGGAAACACCATATATTTT,CASSLATGSGNTIYF,TRBJ1-3,-,15,TRBV7-9
TGTGCCAGCAGCGAGGGACAGGGGGTAGACTATGGCTACACCTTC,CASSEGQGVDYGYTF,TRBJ1-2,TRBD1,15,TRBV7-9
TGTGCCAGCAGCTTAGACAGTAGGAACACTGAAGCTTTCTTT,CASSLDSRNTEAFF,TRBJ1-1,-,14,TRBV7-9
TGCAGCCCCCATCGGCAGTATTTT,CSPHRQYF,TRBJ2-3,-,8,TRBV29-1
TGCGCCAGCAGCCCGGGAGCCGGGTACCAAGAGACCCAGTACTTC,CASSPGAGYQETQYF,TRBJ2-5,-,15,TRBV5-1
TGTGCCTGGAGTGCCGGGGGCCCAACTAATGAAAAACTGTTTTTT,CAWSAGGPTNEKLFF,TRBJ1-4,-,15,TRBV30
TGTGCCAGCAGTTACACACAGGGGGCTGCGGGCGAGCAGTACTTC,CASSYTQGAAGEQYF,TRBJ2-7,TRBD1,15,TRBV6-5
TGTGCCAGCTCTAGAACAGGACGGGACACCATATATTTT,CASSRTGRDTIYF,TRBJ1-3,-,13,TRBV7-9
TGTGCTAGCAGCCACCCAGGACTGCAAGAGACCCAGTACTTC,CASSHPGLQETQYF,TRBJ2-5,-,14,TRBV7-7
TGTGCCAGCAGTAGGGGCGGGAGTGAGGACATTCAGTACTTC,CASSRGGSEDIQYF,TRBJ2-4,TRBD2,14,TRBV7-2
TGTGCCAGCAGCCAGAAGGGGGCAGTTAGCATCCCCCAGCATTTT,CASSQKGAVSIPQHF,TRBJ1-5,TRBD1,15,TRBV7-3
TGTGCCTGGGGATTCGACTGGCCGACAGCTGAAGCTTTCTTT,CAWGFDWPTAEAFF,TRBJ1-1,-,14,TRBV30
TGTGCCAGCTCACCCCCGACTACACGCTCCTACAATGAGCAGTTCTTC,CASSPPTTRSYNEQFF,TRBJ2-1,-,16,TRBV18